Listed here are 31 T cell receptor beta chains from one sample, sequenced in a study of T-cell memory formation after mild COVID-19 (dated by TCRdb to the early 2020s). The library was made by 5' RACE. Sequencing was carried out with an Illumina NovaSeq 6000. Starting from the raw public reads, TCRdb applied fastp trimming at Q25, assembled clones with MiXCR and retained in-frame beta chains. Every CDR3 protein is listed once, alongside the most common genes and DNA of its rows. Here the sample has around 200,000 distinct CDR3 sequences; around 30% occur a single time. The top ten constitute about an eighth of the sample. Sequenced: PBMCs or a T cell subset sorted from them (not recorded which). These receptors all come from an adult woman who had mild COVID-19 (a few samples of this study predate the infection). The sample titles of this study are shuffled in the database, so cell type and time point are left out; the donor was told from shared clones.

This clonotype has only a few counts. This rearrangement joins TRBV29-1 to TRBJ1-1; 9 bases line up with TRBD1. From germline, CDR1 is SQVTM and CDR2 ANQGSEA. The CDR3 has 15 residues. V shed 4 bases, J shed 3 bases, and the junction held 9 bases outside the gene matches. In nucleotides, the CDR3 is TGCAGCGTTGGGGCCTTAGGACAGGGGCACACTGAAGCTTTCTTT. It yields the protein CSVGALGQGHTEAFF.

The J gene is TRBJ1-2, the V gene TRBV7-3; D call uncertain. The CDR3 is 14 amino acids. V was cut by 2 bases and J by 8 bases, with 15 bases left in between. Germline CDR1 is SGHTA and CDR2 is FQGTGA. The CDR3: CASSLYGSEGGYTF. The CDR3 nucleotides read TGTGCCAGCAGCTTATACGGGAGTGAAGGGGGCTACACCTTC. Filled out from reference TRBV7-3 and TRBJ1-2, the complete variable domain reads GAGVSQTPSNKVTEKGKYVELRCDPISGHTALYWYRQSLGQGPEFLIYFQGTGAADDSGLPNDRFFAVRPEGSVSTLKIQRTERGDSAVYLCASSLYGSEGGYTFGSGTRLTVV.

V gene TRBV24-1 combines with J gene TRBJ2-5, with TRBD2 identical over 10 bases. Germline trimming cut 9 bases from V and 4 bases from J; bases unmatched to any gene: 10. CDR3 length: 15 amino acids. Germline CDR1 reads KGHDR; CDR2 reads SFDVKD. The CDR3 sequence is CATSSGGQERETQYF. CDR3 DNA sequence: TGTGCCACCTCTAGCGGGGGACAAGAACGAGAGACCCAGTACTTC.

CDR3 DNA: TGTGCCAGCTCCTCGGACAGGGTCACTTCTGGCTACACCTTC. Protein sequence: CASSSDRVTSGYTF. V and J are TRBV18 and TRBJ1-2, with 8 positions matching TRBD1. The CDR3 has 14 amino acids. V shed 6 bases, J shed 7 bases, and the junction held 10 bases outside the gene matches. Germline V gene sequence: CDR1 KGHSH, CDR2 LQKENI.

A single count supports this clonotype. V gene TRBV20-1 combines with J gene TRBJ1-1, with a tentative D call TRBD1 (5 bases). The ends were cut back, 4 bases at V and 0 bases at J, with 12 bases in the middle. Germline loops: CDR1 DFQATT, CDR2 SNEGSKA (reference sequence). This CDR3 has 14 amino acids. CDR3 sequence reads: CSAKEGHMNTEAFF. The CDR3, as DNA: TGCAGTGCTAAGGAGGGGCACATGAACACTGAAGCTTTCTTT.

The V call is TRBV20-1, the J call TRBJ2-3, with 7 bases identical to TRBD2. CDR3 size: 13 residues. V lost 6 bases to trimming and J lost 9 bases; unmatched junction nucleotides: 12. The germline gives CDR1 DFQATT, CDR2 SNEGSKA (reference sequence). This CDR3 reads CSAPGERDWTQYF. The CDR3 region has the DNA TGCAGTGCCCCCGGGGAGCGGGACTGGACGCAGTATTTT.

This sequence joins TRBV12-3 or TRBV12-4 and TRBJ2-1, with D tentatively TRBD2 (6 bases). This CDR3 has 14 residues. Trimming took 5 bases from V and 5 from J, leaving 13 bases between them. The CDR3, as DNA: TGTGCCAGCAGTCCCGCGGGGCCAGACAATGAGCAGTTCTTC. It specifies CASSPAGPDNEQFF.

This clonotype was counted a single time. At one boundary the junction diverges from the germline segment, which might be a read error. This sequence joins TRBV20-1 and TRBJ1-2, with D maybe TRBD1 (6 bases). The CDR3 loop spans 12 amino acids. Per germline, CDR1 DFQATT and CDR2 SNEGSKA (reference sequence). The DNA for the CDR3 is TGCAGTGCTGGGCAGGGGAAATATGACTACACCTTC. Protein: CSAGQGKYDYTF.

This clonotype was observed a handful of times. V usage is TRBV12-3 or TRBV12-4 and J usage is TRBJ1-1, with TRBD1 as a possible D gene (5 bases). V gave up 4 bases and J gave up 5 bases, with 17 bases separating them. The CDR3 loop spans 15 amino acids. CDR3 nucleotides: TGTGCCAGCAGTTGGCCTAATCAAGGGGAAACTGAAGCTTTCTTT. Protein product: CASSWPNQGETEAFF.

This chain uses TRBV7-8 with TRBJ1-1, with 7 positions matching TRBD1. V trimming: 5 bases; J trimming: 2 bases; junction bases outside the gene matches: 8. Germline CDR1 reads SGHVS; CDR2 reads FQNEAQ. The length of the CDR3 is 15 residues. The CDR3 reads CASSRPQGTNTEAFF. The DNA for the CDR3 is TGTGCCAGCAGCAGGCCACAGGGGACCAACACTGAAGCTTTCTTT.

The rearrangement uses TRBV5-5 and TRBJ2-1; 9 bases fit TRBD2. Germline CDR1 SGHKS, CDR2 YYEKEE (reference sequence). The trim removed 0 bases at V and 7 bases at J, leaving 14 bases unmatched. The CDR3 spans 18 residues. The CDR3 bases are TGTGCCAGCAGCTTGGTGGTAGCGGGAGTAATATCTGGGAATGAGCAGTTCTTC. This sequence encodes CASSLVVAGVISGNEQFF.

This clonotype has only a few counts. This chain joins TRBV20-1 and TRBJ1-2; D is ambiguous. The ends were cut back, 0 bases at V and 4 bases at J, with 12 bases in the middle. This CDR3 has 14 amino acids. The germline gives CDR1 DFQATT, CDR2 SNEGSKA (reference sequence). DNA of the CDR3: TGCAGTGCTAGAGATGGGCAGGATCTCTATGGCTACACCTTC. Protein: CSARDGQDLYGYTF.

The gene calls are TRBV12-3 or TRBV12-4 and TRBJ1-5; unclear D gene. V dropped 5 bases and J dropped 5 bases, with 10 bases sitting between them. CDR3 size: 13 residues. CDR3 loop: CASSPRRDQPQHF. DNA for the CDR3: TGTGCCAGCAGTCCGAGAAGGGATCAGCCCCAGCATTTT.

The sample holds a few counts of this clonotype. The CDR3 sequence: CASALGPNEKLFF. The DNA for the CDR3 is TGTGCCAGCGCTCTTGGGCCTAATGAAAAACTGTTTTTT. The gene calls are TRBV12-3 or TRBV12-4 and TRBJ1-4; D gene uncertain. V was cut by 8 bases and J by 3 bases, with 10 bases left in between. The CDR3 has 13 residues.

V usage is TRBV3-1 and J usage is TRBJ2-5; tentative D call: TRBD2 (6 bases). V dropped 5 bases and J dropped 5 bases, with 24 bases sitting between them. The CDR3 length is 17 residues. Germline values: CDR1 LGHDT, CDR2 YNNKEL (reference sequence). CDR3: CASSSRPGTYVLETQYF. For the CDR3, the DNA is TGTGCCAGCAGCTCTCGCCCTGGGACTTACGTGTTGGAGACCCAGTACTTC.

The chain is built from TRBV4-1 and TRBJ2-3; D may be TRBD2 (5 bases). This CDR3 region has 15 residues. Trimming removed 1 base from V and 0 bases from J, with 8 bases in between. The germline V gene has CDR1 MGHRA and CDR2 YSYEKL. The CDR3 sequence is CASSQVGVSTDTQYF. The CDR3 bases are TGCGCCAGCAGCCAAGTCGGGGTGAGCACAGATACGCAGTATTTT.

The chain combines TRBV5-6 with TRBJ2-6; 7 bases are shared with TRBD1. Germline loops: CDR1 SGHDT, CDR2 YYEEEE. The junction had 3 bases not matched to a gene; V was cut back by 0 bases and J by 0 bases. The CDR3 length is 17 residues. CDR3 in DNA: TGTGCCAGCAGCTTGGGCAGGGGGATCTCTGGGGCCAACGTCCTGACTTTC. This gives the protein CASSLGRGISGANVLTF.

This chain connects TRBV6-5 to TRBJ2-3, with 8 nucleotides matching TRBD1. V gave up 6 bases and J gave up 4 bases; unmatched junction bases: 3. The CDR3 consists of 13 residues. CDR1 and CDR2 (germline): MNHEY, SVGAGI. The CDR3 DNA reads TGTGCCAGCAGATTGGGACAGGCAGATACGCAGTATTTT. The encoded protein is CASRLGQADTQYF.

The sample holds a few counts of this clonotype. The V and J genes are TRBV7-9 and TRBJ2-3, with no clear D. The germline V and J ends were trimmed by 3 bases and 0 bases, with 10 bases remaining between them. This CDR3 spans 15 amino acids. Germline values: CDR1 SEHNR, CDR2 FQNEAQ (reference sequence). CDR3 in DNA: TGTGCCAGCAGCTTGCACTTATCTAGCACAGATACGCAGTATTTT. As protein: CASSLHLSSTDTQYF. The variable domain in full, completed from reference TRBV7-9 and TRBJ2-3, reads DTGVSQNPRHKITKRGQNVTFRCDPISEHNRLYWYRQTLGQGPEFLTYFQNEAQLEKSRLLSDRFSAERPKGSFSTLEIQRTEQGDSAMYLCASSLHLSSTDTQYFGPGTRLTVL.

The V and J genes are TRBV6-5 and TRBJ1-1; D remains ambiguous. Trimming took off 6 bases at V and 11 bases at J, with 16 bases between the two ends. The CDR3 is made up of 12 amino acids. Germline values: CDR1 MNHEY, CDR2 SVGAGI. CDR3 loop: CASSPYPGEAFF. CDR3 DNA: TGTGCCAGCAGCCCCTACCCTGGGGAGGCTTTCTTT.

For the CDR3, the DNA is TGTGCCAGCAGTTTTCGACAGGGGGCCGCTGAAGCTTTCTTT. This gives the protein CASSFRQGAAEAFF. V gene TRBV27 combines with J gene TRBJ1-1; 10 bases are shared with TRBD1. V was pared by 3 bases and J by 6 bases, with 4 bases of the junction left unmatched. The CDR3 covers 14 residues. CDR1 is MNHEY and CDR2 is SMNVEV in the germline V gene (reference sequence).

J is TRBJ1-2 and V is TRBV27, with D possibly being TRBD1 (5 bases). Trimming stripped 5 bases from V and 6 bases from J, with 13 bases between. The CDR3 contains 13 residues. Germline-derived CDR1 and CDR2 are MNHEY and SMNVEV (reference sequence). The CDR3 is CASSPPGRHGYTF. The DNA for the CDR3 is TGTGCCAGCAGTCCACCAGGGAGACATGGCTACACCTTC.

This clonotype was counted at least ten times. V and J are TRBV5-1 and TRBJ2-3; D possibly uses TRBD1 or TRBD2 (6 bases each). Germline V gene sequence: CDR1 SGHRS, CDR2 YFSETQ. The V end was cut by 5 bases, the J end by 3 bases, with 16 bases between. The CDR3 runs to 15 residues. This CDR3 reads CASRTRGEGTDTQYF. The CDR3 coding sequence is TGCGCCAGCAGGACGAGGGGGGAAGGTACAGATACGCAGTATTTT. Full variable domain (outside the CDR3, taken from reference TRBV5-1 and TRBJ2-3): KAGVTQTPRYLIKTRGQQVTLSCSPISGHRSVSWYQQTPGQGLQFLFEYFSETQRNKGNFPGRFSGRQFSNSRSEMNVSTLELGDSALYLCASRTRGEGTDTQYFGPGTRLTVL.

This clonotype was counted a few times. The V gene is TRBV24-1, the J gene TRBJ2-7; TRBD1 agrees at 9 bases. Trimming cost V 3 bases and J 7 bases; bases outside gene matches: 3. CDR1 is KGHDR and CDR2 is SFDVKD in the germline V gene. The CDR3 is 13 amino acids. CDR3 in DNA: TGTGCCACCAGTGATCCCGGACAGGGGGAGCAGTACTTC. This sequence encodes CATSDPGQGEQYF.

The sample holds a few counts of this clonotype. In DNA, the CDR3 is TGTGCCAGCAGTTTCGAATGGGAGACCCAGTACTTC. This translates into CASSFEWETQYF. The chain recombines TRBV12-3 or TRBV12-4 with TRBJ2-5; D is ambiguous. The CDR3 is 12 residues long. V lost 3 bases to trimming and J lost 5 bases, with 7 bases between them.

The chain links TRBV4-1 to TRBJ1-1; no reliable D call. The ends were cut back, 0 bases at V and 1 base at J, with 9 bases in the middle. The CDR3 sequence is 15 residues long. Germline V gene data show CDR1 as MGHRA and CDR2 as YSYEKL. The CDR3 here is CASSQDGEGNTEAFF. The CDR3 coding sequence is TGCGCCAGCAGCCAAGATGGAGAGGGGAACACTGAAGCTTTCTTT.

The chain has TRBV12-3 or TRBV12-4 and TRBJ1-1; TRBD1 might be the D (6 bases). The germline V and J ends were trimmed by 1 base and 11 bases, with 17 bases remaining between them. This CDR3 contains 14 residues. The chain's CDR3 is CASSLVGETGRAFF. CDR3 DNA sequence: TGTGCCAGCAGTTTAGTAGGTGAGACAGGACGGGCTTTCTTT.

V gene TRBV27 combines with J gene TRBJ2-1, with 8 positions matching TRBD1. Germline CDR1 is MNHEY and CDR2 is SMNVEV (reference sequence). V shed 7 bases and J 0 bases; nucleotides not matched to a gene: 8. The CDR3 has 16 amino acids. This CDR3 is CASKFSGTGSYNEQFF. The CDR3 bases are TGTGCCAGCAAATTCTCCGGGACAGGCTCCTACAATGAGCAGTTCTTC.

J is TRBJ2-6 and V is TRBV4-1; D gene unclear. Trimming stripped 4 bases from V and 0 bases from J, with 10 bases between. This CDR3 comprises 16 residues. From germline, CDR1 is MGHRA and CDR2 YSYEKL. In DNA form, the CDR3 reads TGCGCCAGCAGCCCAGAAGAGTTCTCTGGGGCCAACGTCCTGACTTTC. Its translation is CASSPEEFSGANVLTF.

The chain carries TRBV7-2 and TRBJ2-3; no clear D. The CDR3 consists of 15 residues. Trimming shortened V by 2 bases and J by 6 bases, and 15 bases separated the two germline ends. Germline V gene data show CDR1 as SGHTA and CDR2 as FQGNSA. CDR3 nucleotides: TGTGCCAGCAGCTTATCCGCGGCGAAGGTTGATACGCAGTATTTT. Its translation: CASSLSAAKVDTQYF.

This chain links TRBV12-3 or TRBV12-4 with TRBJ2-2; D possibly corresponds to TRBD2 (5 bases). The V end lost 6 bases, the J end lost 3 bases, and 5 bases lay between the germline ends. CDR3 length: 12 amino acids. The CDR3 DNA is TGTGCCAGCAGGCGGGACACCGGGGAGCTGTTTTTT. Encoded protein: CASRRDTGELFF.